This TCR beta chain is drawn from a study of blood T cell repertoires in COVID-19. Study details: The samples span acute and convalescent COVID-19 from the United States, Italy and Spain. From T cells, B-cell-depleted T cells, or PBMCs came the material, which was cDNA or gDNA.

In the source study's methods: Estimated nucleated cell counts came from reference gene primer amplification. Here immunoSEQ multiplex PCR was the method, and the copy in TCRdb shows in-frame clones only, minus some. The V and J calls and clone size were taken over from that table, and D and trimming were inferred from the DNA. The sample has roughly 100,000 clones, about 78% seen once. Germline CDR1 reads MNHEY; CDR2 reads SVGEGT. V was clipped by 5 bases and J by 4 bases, with 14 bases between them. The CDR3 runs 14 residues. Sequenced sample: peripheral blood. V is TRBV6-2 or TRBV6-3 and J is TRBJ1-2; perhaps TRBD1 as D (6 bases). This receptor was obtained from a man in his sixties with active or convalescent COVID-19. The CDR3 DNA reads TGTGCCAGCAGTCGACCGACAGGCTCCTATGGCTACACCTTC. Residues: CASSRPTGSYGYTF.